This TCR beta chain is drawn from a study of cytomegalovirus exposure and HLA in healthy donors. The CDR3 extends over 14 amino acids. Germline V gives CDR1 SGHNT, CDR2 YENEEA. V lost 5 bases, J lost 4 bases, and 13 bases lay in between. Both 60 Vbeta primers and 13 Jbeta primers went into the PCR. Clones were read by immunoSEQ multiplex PCR, and TCRdb kept only the in-frame ones, dropping some. The sample holds approximately 100,000 clones; approximately 74% are singletons and the top ten take 1.5% to 2%. The sample was PBMCs. V is TRBV11-3 and J is TRBJ2-3, with a tentative D call TRBD2 (6 bases). The sequence came from a woman aged 40-49 years in good health and CMV-seronegative. This chain's CDR3 is CASSPGRSSDTQYF. Here the CDR3 DNA reads TGTGCCAGCAGCCCCGGGAGAAGTTCAGATACGCAGTATTTT. Full variable domain (missing parts from reference TRBV11-3 and TRBJ2-3): EAGVVQSPRYKIIEKKQPVAFWCNPISGHNTLYWYLQNLGQGPELLIRYENEEAVDDSQLPKDRFSAERLKGVDSTLKIQPAELGDSAVYLCASSPGRSSDTQYFGPGTRLTVL.